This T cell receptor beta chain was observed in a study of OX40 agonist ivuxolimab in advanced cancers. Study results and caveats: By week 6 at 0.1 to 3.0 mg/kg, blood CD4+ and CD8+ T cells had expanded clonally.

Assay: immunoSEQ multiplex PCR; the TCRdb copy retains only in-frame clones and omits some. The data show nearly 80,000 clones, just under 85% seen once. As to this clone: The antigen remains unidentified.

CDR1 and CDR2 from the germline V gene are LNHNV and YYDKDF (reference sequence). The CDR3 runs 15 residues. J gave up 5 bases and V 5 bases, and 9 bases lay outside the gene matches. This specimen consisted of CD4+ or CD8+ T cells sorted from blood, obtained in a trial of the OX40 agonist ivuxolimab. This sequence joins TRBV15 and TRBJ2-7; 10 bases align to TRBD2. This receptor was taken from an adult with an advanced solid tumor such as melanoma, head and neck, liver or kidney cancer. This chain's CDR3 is CATSDTGLATHEQYF. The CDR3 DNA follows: TGTGCCACCAGCGATACGGGACTAGCGACCCACGAGCAGTACTTC.